One T cell receptor (beta chain) is described in this entry. The data belong to a study of regulatory T cells in long-lasting Graves disease. Noted time point: newly diagnosed GD, antithyroid drugs for less than 3 months. PBMC-extracted RNA yielded the TCR library. iRepertoire HTBI primers and Arm-PCR of CDR3 regions built TCR beta libraries. TCRdb fed the multiplex PCR reads into MiXCR, producing one record per CDR3 protein. The table has 500,000 or so distinct CDR3 sequences, more than 15% seen once; the top ten hold more than 20%. The germline gives CDR1 DFQATT, CDR2 SNEGSKA (reference sequence). Trimming took off 3 bases at V and 8 bases at J, with 10 bases between the two ends. The CDR3 extends over 11 amino acids. These sequences were also reported in another study, on T cells in Graves' hyperthyroidism and ophthalmopathy.

The V and J genes are TRBV20-1 and TRBJ1-1; weak D call: TRBD1 (6 bases). The input for sequencing was peripheral blood mononuclear cells (PBMCs), taken at new diagnosis, from a patient treated with antithyroid drugs. This TCR derives from a woman aged 40 to 65 with Graves disease. CDR3 protein: CSARVDSEAFF. For the CDR3, the DNA is TGCAGTGCTAGGGTGGACAGCGAAGCTTTCTTT.